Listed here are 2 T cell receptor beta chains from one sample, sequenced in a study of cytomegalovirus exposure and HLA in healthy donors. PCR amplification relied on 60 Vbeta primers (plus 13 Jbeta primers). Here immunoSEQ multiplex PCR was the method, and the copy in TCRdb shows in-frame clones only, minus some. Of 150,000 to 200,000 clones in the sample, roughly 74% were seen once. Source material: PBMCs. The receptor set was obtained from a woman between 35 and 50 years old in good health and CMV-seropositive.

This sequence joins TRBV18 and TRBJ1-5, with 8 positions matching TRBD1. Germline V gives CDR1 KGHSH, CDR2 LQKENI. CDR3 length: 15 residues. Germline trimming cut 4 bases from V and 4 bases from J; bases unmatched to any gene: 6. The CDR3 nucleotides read TGTGCCAGCTCACAAATAAACAGGGGGAATCAGCCCCAGCATTTT. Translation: CASSQINRGNQPQHF.

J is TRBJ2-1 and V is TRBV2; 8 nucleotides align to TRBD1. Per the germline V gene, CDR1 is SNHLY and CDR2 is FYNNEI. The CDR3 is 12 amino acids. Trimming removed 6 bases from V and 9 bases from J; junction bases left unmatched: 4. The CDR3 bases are TGTGCCAGCAGGCAGGGGGCGAGTGAGCAGTTCTTC. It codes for CASRQGASEQFF.